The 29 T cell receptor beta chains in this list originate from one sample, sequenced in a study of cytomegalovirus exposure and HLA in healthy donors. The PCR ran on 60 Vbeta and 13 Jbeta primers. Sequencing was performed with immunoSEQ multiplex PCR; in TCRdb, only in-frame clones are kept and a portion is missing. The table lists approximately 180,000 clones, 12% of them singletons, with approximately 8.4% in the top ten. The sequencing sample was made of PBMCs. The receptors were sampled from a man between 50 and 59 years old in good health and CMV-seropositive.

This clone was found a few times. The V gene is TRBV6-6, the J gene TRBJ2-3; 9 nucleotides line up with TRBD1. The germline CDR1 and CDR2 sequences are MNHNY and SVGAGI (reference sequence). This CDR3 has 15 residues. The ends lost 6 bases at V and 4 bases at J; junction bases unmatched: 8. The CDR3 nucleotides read TGTGCCAGCAGCTCCGGAACAGGGGGCTCAGATACGCAGTATTTT. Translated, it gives CASSSGTGGSDTQYF.

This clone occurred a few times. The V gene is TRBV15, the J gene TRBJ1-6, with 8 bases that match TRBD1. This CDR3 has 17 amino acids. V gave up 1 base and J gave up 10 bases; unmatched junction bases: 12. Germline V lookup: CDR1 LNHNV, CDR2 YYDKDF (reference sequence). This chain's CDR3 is CATSRGARTGSGSPLHF. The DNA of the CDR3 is TGTGCCACCAGCAGAGGTGCTAGGACAGGGAGCGGGTCACCCCTCCACTTT.

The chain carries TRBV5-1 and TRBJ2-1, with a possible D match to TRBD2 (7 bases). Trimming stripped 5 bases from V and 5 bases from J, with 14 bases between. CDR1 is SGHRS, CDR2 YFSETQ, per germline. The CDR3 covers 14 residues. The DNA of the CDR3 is TGCGCCAGCAGAGGGGGGGCCTGGAACAATGAGCAGTTCTTC. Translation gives CASRGGAWNNEQFF.

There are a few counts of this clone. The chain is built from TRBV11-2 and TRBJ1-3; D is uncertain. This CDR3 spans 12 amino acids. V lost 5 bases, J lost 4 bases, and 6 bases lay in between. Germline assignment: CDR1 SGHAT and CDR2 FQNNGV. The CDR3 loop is CASSPGGNTIYF. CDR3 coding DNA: TGTGCCAGCAGCCCTGGCGGAAACACCATATATTTT.

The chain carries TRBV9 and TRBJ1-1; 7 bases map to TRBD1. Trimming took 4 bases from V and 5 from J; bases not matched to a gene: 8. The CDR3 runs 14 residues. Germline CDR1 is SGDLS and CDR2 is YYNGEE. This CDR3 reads CASSPDRWWTEAFF. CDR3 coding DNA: TGTGCCAGCAGCCCGGACAGGTGGTGGACTGAAGCTTTCTTT. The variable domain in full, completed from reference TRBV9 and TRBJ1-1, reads DSGVTQTPKHLITATGQRVTLRCSPRSGDLSVYWYQQSLDQGLQFLIQYYNGEERAKGNILERFSAQQFPDLHSELNLSSLELGDSALYFCASSPDRWWTEAFFGQGTRLTVV.

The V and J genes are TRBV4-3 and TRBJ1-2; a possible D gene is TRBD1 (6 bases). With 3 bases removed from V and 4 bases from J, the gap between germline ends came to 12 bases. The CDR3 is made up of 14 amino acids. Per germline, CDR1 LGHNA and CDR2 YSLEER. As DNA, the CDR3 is TGCGCCAGCAGCCAGGCAGGGGTTTTCTATGGCTACACCTTC. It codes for CASSQAGVFYGYTF.

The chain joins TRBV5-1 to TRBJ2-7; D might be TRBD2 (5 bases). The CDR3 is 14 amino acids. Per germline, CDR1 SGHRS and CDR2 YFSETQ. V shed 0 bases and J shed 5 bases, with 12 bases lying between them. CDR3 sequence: CASSLGREGNEQYV. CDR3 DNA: TGCGCCAGCAGCTTGGGACGGGAAGGGAACGAGCAGTACGTC.

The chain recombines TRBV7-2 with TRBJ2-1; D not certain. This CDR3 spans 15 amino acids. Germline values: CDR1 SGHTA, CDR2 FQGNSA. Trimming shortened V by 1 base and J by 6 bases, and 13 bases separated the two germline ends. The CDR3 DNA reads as TGTGCCAGCAGCTTAGGCCCGGTTTCAGGCAATGAGCAGTTCTTC. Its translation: CASSLGPVSGNEQFF. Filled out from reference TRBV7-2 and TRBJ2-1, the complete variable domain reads GAGVSQSPSNKVTEKGKDVELRCDPISGHTALYWYRQSLGQGLEFLIYFQGNSAPDKSGLPSDRFSAERTGGSVSTLTIQRTQQEDSAVYLCASSLGPVSGNEQFFGPGTRLTVL.

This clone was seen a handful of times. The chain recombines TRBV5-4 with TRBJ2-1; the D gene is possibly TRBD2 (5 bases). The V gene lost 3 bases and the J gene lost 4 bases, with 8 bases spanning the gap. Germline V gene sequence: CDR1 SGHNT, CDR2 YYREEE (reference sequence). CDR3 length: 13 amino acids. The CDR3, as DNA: TGTGCCAGCAGCTCGGACTTGTACAATGAGCAGTTCTTC. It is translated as CASSSDLYNEQFF.

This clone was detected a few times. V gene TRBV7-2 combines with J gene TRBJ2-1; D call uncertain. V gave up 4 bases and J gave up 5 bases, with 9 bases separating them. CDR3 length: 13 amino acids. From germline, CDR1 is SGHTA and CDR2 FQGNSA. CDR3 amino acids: CASSYDFNNEQFF. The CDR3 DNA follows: TGTGCCAGCAGCTACGACTTCAACAATGAGCAGTTCTTC.

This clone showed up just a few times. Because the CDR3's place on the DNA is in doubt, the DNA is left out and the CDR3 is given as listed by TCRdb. CDR3 region: CASSFALGTFGYF. V usage is TRBV6-5 and J usage is TRBJ2-3; the table names TRBD1, a call not compared with the DNA. The CDR3 is 13 residues long, counting both termini. CDR1 MNHEY and CDR2 SVGAGI come from the germline V gene.

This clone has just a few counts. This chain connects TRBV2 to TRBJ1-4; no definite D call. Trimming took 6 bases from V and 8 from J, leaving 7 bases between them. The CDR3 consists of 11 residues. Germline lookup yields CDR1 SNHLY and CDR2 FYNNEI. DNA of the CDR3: TGTGCCAGCAGAGCCGAAGAAAAACTGTTTTTT. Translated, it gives CASRAEEKLFF.

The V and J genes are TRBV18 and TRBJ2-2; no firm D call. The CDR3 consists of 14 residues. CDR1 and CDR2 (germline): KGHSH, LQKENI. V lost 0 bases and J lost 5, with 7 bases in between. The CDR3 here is CASSPPGRTGELFF. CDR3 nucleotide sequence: TGTGCCAGCTCACCACCGGGCAGAACCGGGGAGCTGTTTTTT. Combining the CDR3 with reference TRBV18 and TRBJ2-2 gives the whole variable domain NAGVMQNPRHLVRRRGQEARLRCSPMKGHSHVYWYRQLPEEGLKFMVYLQKENIIDESGMPKERFSAEFPKEGPSILRIQQVVRGDSAAYFCASSPPGRTGELFFGEGSRLTVL.

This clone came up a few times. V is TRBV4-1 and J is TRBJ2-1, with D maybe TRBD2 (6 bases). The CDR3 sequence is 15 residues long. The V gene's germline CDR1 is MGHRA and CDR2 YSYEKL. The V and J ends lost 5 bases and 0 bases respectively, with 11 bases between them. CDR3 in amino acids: CASSERDSSYNEQFF. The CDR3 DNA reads TGCGCCAGCAGCGAACGGGACTCCTCCTACAATGAGCAGTTCTTC.

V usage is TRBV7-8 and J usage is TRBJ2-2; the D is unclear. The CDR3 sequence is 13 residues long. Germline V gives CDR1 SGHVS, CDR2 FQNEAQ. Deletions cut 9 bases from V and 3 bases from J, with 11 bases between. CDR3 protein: CASTVVDTGELFF. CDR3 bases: TGTGCCAGTACAGTGGTGGACACCGGGGAGCTGTTTTTT.

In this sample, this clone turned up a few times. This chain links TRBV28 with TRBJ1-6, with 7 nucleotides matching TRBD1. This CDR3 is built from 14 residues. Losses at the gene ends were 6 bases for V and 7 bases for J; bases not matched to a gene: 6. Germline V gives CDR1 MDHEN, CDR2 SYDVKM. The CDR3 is CASRRQGSNSPLHF. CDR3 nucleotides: TGTGCCAGCAGAAGACAGGGCTCCAATTCACCCCTCCACTTT.

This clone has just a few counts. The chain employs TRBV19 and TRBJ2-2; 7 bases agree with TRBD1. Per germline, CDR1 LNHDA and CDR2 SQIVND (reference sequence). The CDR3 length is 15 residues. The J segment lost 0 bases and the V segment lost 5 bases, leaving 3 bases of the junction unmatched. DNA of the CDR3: TGTGCCAGTAGTCGGACAGGCGCGAACACCGGGGAGCTGTTTTTT. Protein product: CASSRTGANTGELFF.

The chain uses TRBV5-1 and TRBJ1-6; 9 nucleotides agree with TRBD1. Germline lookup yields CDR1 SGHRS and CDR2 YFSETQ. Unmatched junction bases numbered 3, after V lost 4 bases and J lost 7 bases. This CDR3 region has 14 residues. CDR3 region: CASSRGQGNSPLHF. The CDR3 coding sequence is TGCGCCAGCAGCCGCGGACAGGGGAATTCACCCCTCCACTTT.

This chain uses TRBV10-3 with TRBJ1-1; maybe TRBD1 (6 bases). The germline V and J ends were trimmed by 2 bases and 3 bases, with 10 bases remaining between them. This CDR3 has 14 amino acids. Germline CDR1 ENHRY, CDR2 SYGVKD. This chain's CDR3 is CAISEDRTDTEAFF. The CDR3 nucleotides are TGTGCCATCAGTGAGGACAGGACGGACACTGAAGCTTTCTTT.

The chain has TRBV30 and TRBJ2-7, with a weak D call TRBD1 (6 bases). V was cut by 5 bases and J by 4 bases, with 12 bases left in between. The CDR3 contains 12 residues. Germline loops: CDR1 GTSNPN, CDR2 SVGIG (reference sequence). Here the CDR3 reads CAWQGRDYEQYF. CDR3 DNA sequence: TGTGCCTGGCAGGGGCGAGATTACGAGCAGTACTTC.

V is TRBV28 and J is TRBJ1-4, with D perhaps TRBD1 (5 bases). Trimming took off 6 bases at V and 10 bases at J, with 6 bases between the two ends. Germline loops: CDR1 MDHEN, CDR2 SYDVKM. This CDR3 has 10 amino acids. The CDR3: CASRGGKLFF. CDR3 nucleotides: TGTGCCAGCAGGGGGGGAAAACTGTTTTTT.

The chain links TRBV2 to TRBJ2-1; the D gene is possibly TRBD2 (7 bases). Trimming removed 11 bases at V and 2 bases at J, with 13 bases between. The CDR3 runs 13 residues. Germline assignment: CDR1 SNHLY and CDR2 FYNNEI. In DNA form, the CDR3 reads TGTGCCTGGGGGGGGACACCCTACAATGAGCAGTTCTTC. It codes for CAWGGTPYNEQFF.

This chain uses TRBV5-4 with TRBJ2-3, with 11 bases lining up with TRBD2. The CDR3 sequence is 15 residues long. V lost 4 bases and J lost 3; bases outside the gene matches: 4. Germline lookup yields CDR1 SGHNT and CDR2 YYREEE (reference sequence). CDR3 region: CASSLSGGATDTQYF. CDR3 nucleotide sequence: TGTGCCAGCAGCCTTAGCGGGGGGGCAACAGATACGCAGTATTTT. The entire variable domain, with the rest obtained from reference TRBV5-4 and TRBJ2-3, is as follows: ETGVTQSPTHLIKTRGQQVTLRCSSQSGHNTVSWYQQALGQGPQFIFQYYREEENGRGNFPPRFSGLQFPNYSSELNVNALELDDSALYLCASSLSGGATDTQYFGPGTRLTVL.

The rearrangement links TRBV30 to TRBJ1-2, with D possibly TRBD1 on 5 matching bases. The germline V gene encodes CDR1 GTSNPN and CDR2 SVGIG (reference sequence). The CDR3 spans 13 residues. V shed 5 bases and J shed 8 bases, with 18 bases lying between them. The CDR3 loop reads CAWARGGAGGYTF. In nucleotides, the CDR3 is TGTGCCTGGGCCCGCGGCGGGGCTGGGGGCTACACCTTC.

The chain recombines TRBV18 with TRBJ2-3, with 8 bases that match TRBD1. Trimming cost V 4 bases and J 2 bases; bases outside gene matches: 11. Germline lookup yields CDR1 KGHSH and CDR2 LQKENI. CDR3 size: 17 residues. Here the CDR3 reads CASSQSPQGANTDTQYF. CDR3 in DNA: TGTGCCAGCTCACAATCCCCTCAGGGGGCTAACACAGATACGCAGTATTTT.

The CDR3, as DNA: TGTGCCAGCAGCGTAGCTGTTCCTAGCGGGGGGGCTGTAGATACGCAGTATTTT. Its protein product is CASSVAVPSGGAVDTQYF. This chain connects TRBV9 to TRBJ2-3, with 12 bases aligning to TRBD2. This CDR3 region has 18 residues. V lost 0 bases, J lost 5 bases, and 10 bases stayed unmatched. Germline CDR1 is SGDLS and CDR2 is YYNGEE.

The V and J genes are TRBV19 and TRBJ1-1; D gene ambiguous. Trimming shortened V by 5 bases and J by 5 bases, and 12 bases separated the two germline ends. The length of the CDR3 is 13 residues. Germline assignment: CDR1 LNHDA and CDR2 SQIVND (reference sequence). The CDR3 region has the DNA TGTGCCAGTAGTGATACCCCCAGGACTGAAGCTTTCTTT. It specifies CASSDTPRTEAFF.

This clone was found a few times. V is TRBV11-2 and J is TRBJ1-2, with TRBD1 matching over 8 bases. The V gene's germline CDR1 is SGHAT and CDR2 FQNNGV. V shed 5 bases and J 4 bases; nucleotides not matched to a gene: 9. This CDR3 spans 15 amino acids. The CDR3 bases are TGTGCCAGCAGCCACCGACAGGGGCTGGTCTATGGCTACACCTTC. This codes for CASSHRQGLVYGYTF.

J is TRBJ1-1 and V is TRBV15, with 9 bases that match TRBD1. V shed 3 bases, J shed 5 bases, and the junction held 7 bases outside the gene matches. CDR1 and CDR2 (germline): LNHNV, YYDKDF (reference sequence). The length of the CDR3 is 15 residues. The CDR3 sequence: CATSSAQQGATEAFF. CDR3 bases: TGTGCCACCAGCAGTGCCCAACAGGGGGCTACTGAAGCTTTCTTT. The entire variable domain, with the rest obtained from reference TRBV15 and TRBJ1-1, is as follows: DAMVIQNPRYQVTQFGKPVTLSCSQTLNHNVMYWYQQKSSQAPKLLFHYYDKDFNNEADTPDNFQSRRPNTSFCFLDIRSPGLGDTAMYLCATSSAQQGATEAFFGQGTRLTVV.